This TCR beta chain was sequenced in a study of spatial heterogeneity in lung cancer. Study-level findings and limits: For expanded intratumoral alpha and beta TCRs, counts tracked tumor mutation counts.

This clonotype was counted a few times. Its antigen is as yet unknown. Time point meaning: sample taken at primary tumor resection. TCRdb processed the 5' RACE reads anew with MiXCR; each CDR3 protein has one entry. The data show about 20,000 distinct CDR3 sequences, 4.5% to 7% seen once. Here the sequenced sample was lung tumor tissue, taken at surgery. This clonotype was obtained from a female donor with early-stage non-small cell lung cancer.

The DNA of the CDR3 is TGTGCCAGCTCACTTTCGACAGAAGCCTCCTATGGCTACACCTTC. Protein: CASSLSTEASYGYTF. This chain uses TRBV18 with TRBJ1-2; TRBD1 is a possible D gene (5 bases). The CDR3 length is 15 residues. From germline, CDR1 is KGHSH and CDR2 LQKENI. The germline V and J ends were trimmed by 4 bases and 4 bases, with 16 bases remaining between them. Full variable domain (missing parts from reference TRBV18 and TRBJ1-2): NAGVMQNPRHLVRRRGQEARLRCSPMKGHSHVYWYRQLPEEGLKFMVYLQKENIIDESGMPKERFSAEFPKEGPSILRIQQVVRGDSAAYFCASSLSTEASYGYTFGSGTRLTVV.